The 24 T cell receptor beta chains reported below all come from one sample, sequenced in a study of cytomegalovirus exposure and HLA in healthy donors. The PCR made use of 60 Vbeta and 13 Jbeta primers. Sequencing used immunoSEQ multiplex PCR; TCRdb keeps in-frame clones, though not all of them. The sample lists about 180,000 clones, more than 65% occurring once. Sequenced input: PBMCs. The receptor set was obtained from a girl aged 2-15 years in good health and CMV-seropositive.

This chain connects TRBV25-1 to TRBJ2-7; D is uncertain. This CDR3 has 16 amino acids. Germline V gene lookup returns CDR1 MGHDK and CDR2 SYGVNS. The germline V and J ends were trimmed by 0 bases and 0 bases, with 12 bases remaining between them. CDR3 bases: TGTGCCAGCAGTGAATATCTCACCCGACACTCCTACGAGCAGTACTTC. This gives the protein CASSEYLTRHSYEQYF.

The chain links TRBV4-2 to TRBJ2-1; D perhaps matches TRBD2 (6 bases). Trimming stripped 0 bases from V and 7 bases from J, with 13 bases between. Per germline, CDR1 LGHNA and CDR2 YNFKEQ. The CDR3 runs 15 residues. This chain's CDR3 is CASSQDRGMGNEQFF. The DNA for the CDR3 is TGTGCCAGCAGCCAAGACCGCGGGATGGGGAATGAGCAGTTCTTC.

The rearrangement joins TRBV28 to TRBJ1-2, with D possibly matching TRBD1 (6 bases). The CDR3 extends over 14 amino acids. With 3 bases removed from V and 2 bases from J, the gap between germline ends came to 10 bases. From germline, CDR1 is MDHEN and CDR2 SYDVKM. Written as DNA, the CDR3 is TGTGCCAGCAGTTTCTCTCAGGGGAACTATGGCTACACCTTC. It translates to CASSFSQGNYGYTF.

The chain joins TRBV25-1 to TRBJ2-7; 7 nucleotides line up with TRBD1. J was trimmed by 2 bases and V by 4 bases; bases with no gene match: 8. From germline, CDR1 is MGHDK and CDR2 SYGVNS. The length of the CDR3 is 15 residues. The CDR3 region is CASSAPGTETYEQYF. In DNA, the CDR3 is TGTGCCAGCAGTGCCCCCGGGACAGAGACCTACGAGCAGTACTTC.

The rearrangement uses TRBV6-5 and TRBJ1-1; 7 positions match TRBD1. This CDR3 spans 14 amino acids. V lost 2 bases to trimming and J lost 7 bases; unmatched junction nucleotides: 7. Germline lookup yields CDR1 MNHEY and CDR2 SVGAGI. The CDR3 sequence is CASSYEGTVSEAFF. DNA of the CDR3: TGTGCCAGCAGTTACGAGGGGACAGTTAGTGAAGCTTTCTTT.

V and J are TRBV30 and TRBJ2-1, with TRBD2 matching 9 bases. Looked up from germline, CDR1 is GTSNPN and CDR2 is SVGIG (reference sequence). The CDR3 is 14 residues long. V was pared by 2 bases and J by 7 bases, with 6 bases of the junction left unmatched. The CDR3 loop is CAWSRGGRVNEQFF. In DNA, the CDR3 is TGTGCCTGGAGTAGGGGCGGGAGGGTAAATGAGCAGTTCTTC.

The gene calls are TRBV10-3 and TRBJ1-2; D is undetermined. Germline lookup yields CDR1 ENHRY and CDR2 SYGVKD. CDR3 length: 13 amino acids. The V end lost 10 bases, the J end lost 2 bases, and 14 bases lay between the germline ends. CDR3: CATPPCRNYGYTF. The CDR3 bases are TGTGCCACCCCCCCGTGCAGGAACTATGGCTACACCTTC.

The rearrangement links TRBV5-1 to TRBJ1-1, with D maybe TRBD1 (5 bases). Per germline, CDR1 SGHRS and CDR2 YFSETQ. This CDR3 has 12 residues. V lost 0 bases, J lost 6 bases, and 6 bases lay in between. The CDR3 here is CASSLAGSEAFF. In DNA form, the CDR3 reads TGCGCCAGCAGCTTGGCAGGGTCTGAAGCTTTCTTT.

In nucleotides, the CDR3 is TGTGCCTGGAGTCCCGGGACAGGGGGGCTCGAAAAACTGTTTTTT. Its protein product is CAWSPGTGGLEKLFF. The rearrangement joins TRBV30 to TRBJ1-4; 11 bases map to TRBD1. The V segment lost 2 bases and the J segment 8 bases; nucleotides outside the gene matches: 7. Looked up from germline, CDR1 is GTSNPN and CDR2 is SVGIG (reference sequence). The CDR3 runs 15 residues.

The chain recombines TRBV15 with TRBJ2-6; D call uncertain. Germline CDR1 reads LNHNV; CDR2 reads YYDKDF (reference sequence). CDR3 length: 18 residues. Trimming took off 0 bases at V and 0 bases at J, with 12 bases between the two ends. For the CDR3, the DNA is TGTGCCACCAGCAGAGATCGTCAGATATCCTCTGGGGCCAACGTCCTGACTTTC. Its protein product is CATSRDRQISSGANVLTF.

The chain is built from TRBV28 and TRBJ1-5, with a weak D call TRBD1 (5 bases). The CDR3 is 16 amino acids. CDR1 and CDR2 from the germline V gene are MDHEN and SYDVKM. Trimming took 1 base from V and 2 from J, leaving 12 bases between them. CDR3 sequence (DNA): TGTGCCAGCAGTTTATTGACAGCCCTGGGCAATCAGCCCCAGCATTTT. This translates into CASSLLTALGNQPQHF.

The V gene is TRBV28, the J gene TRBJ1-5; D may be TRBD1 (5 bases). Germline loops: CDR1 MDHEN, CDR2 SYDVKM. The CDR3 covers 14 residues. V lost 5 bases, J lost 7 bases, and 15 bases lay in between. The CDR3 DNA reads as TGTGCCAGCAGTAAAAGCAGGGCTGGGCAGCCCCAGCATTTT. Protein: CASSKSRAGQPQHF.

With regard to this clone: Relative to the germline gene, one junction end is altered; a read error may explain this. The CDR3 region has the DNA TGTGCCAGCAGTTACCAGGGTATGAATGAAAAACCGTTTTTT. Protein product: CASSYQGMNEKPFF. This chain uses TRBV6-6 with TRBJ1-4; TRBD1 might be the D (5 bases). CDR1 and CDR2 from the germline V gene are MNHNY and SVGAGI (reference sequence). The CDR3 runs to 14 residues.

The chain has TRBV5-1 and TRBJ2-7, with 7 bases fitting TRBD2. Germline values: CDR1 SGHRS, CDR2 YFSETQ. This CDR3 spans 16 amino acids. The trim removed 0 bases at V and 6 bases at J, leaving 12 bases unmatched. CDR3 nucleotides: TGCGCCAGCAGCTTGGTACTGTCGCGGGAGATAGGCGAGCAGTACTTC. It encodes CASSLVLSREIGEQYF.

The rearrangement links TRBV2 to TRBJ2-3, with a weak D call TRBD2 (5 bases). Trimming shortened V by 4 bases and J by 1 base, and 12 bases separated the two germline ends. This CDR3 contains 15 residues. CDR1 is SNHLY, CDR2 FYNNEI, per germline. The CDR3 DNA sequence: TGTGCCAGCAGTGTTGGGCAGAGGGGCACAGATACGCAGTATTTT. Translation gives CASSVGQRGTDTQYF.

This sequence joins TRBV5-1 and TRBJ2-1; tentatively, D is TRBD2 (5 bases). This CDR3 is built from 14 residues. The germline gives CDR1 SGHRS, CDR2 YFSETQ. V lost 4 bases to trimming and J lost 5 bases, with 13 bases between them. As DNA, the CDR3 is TGCGCCAGCAGCCCCGGGGAGAGTCACAATGAGCAGTTCTTC. Its translation is CASSPGESHNEQFF.

The V and J genes are TRBV7-3 and TRBJ2-1, with 11 bases fitting TRBD2. CDR1 and CDR2 (germline): SGHTA, FQGTGA. The V gene end was trimmed by 5 bases and the J gene end by 6 bases; junction bases not matched to a gene: 9. This CDR3 is 16 amino acids long. The CDR3 coding sequence is TGTGCCAGCAGCCCGAACCCACTAGCGGGGGTCAATGAGCAGTTCTTC. Protein sequence: CASSPNPLAGVNEQFF.

This chain connects TRBV20-1 to TRBJ1-1; D is ambiguous. This CDR3 spans 10 amino acids. Per germline, CDR1 DFQATT and CDR2 SNEGSKA (reference sequence). The germline V and J ends were trimmed by 2 bases and 8 bases, with 6 bases remaining between them. In nucleotides, the CDR3 is TGCAGTGCTAGATTGACAGAAGCTTTCTTT. It is translated as CSARLTEAFF.

This chain connects TRBV5-5 to TRBJ1-3; 8 bases match TRBD1. The ends lost 5 bases at V and 7 bases at J; junction bases unmatched: 8. CDR3 size: 14 residues. Per germline, CDR1 SGHKS and CDR2 YYEKEE (reference sequence). CDR3 region: CASRPGQGGNTIYF. The CDR3 nucleotides are TGTGCCAGCAGACCTGGACAGGGTGGCAACACCATATATTTT.

The gene calls are TRBV5-6 and TRBJ1-2, with D perhaps matching TRBD1 (5 bases). Germline V lookup: CDR1 SGHDT, CDR2 YYEEEE. The CDR3 consists of 16 residues. V lost 0 bases and J 7 bases, leaving 19 bases between the germline ends. The CDR3 sequence: CASSLDRQGGYSGYTF. CDR3 nucleotides: TGTGCCAGCAGCTTGGACCGGCAGGGAGGTTACTCTGGCTACACCTTC.

The genes are TRBV13 and TRBJ1-4; possibly TRBD1 for D (6 bases). The CDR3 sequence is 15 residues long. V lost 5 bases and J 3 bases, leaving 13 bases between the germline ends. Germline assignment: CDR1 PRHDT and CDR2 FYEKMQ (reference sequence). The CDR3 DNA is TGTGCCAGCAGCCTACAGGGTCGGCCTAATGAAAAACTGTTTTTT. This encodes CASSLQGRPNEKLFF. Full variable domain (missing parts from reference TRBV13 and TRBJ1-4): AAGVIQSPRHLIKEKRETATLKCYPIPRHDTVYWYQQGPGQDPQFLISFYEKMQSDKGSIPDRFSAQQFSDYHSELNMSSLELGDSALYFCASSLQGRPNEKLFFGSGTQLSVL.

The chain uses TRBV6-1 and TRBJ2-7, with 12 nucleotides matching TRBD2. The CDR3 runs to 14 residues. Germline V lookup: CDR1 MNHNS, CDR2 SASEGT. Trimming took 6 bases from V and 3 from J; bases not matched to a gene: 3. The CDR3: CASSLLAGGYEQYF. In DNA form, the CDR3 reads TGTGCCAGCAGCTTACTAGCGGGAGGCTACGAGCAGTACTTC.

This rearrangement joins TRBV30 to TRBJ2-2, with TRBD2 as a possible D gene (6 bases). There are 13 residues in the CDR3. Trimming removed 3 bases at V and 2 bases at J, with 7 bases between. Per the germline V gene, CDR1 is GTSNPN and CDR2 is SVGIG (reference sequence). CDR3 coding DNA: TGTGCCTGGAGAACTAGCAACACCGGGGAGCTGTTTTTT. Translation: CAWRTSNTGELFF.

V gene TRBV9 combines with J gene TRBJ2-1, with no clear D. V was pared by 4 bases and J by 6 bases, with 26 bases between. Germline lookup yields CDR1 SGDLS and CDR2 YYNGEE. The CDR3 has 18 amino acids. DNA of the CDR3: TGTGCCAGCAGCCCCCGAGGATTCCAGCGCCTAACATCCAATGAGCAGTTCTTC. It translates to CASSPRGFQRLTSNEQFF.